This section outlines one TCR beta chain sequence together with its context. This sample is part of a study of blood T cell repertoires in COVID-19. Study background: Material from acute and convalescent COVID-19 was sourced from the United States, Italy and Spain.

Authors' data handling: Amplification from reference gene primers served as the basis for estimated nucleated cell counts. The data were produced by immunoSEQ multiplex PCR, yet TCRdb's version contains in-frame clones alone and is incomplete. From that table come the V and J calls and clone size; the DNA was used to work out D and trimming. The repertoire holds about 210,000 clones, with 75% to 85% as singletons. Seattle researchers signed up patients amid active infection and tracked them longitudinally. The CDR3 length is 14 residues. V lost 0 bases, J lost 0 bases, and 7 bases lay in between. From germline, CDR1 is SGDLS and CDR2 YYNGEE.

Sequenced sample: peripheral blood. This chain connects TRBV9 to TRBJ2-7; maybe TRBD2 (5 bases). The clonotype originates from a woman in her 70s with COVID-19, enrolled during active disease. The CDR3 loop is CASSVELDSYEQYF. The CDR3 DNA reads TGTGCCAGCAGCGTAGAACTAGACTCCTACGAGCAGTACTTC.